One sample yielded the 11 T cell receptor beta chains listed below, sequenced in a study of control samples from healthy donors and cancer patients (dated by TCRdb to 2020 to 2021). Library preparation employed the immunoSEQ multiplex PCR assay. TCRdb holds this immuneACCESS table with in-frame rearrangements only. Some clones are missing; in checked studies, unresolved V genes explain under half, and the rest has no known cause. For this sample the table gives about 40,000 clones, of which more than 75% were detected only once. The ten top clones hold roughly a tenth of the sample. Sequenced material: PBMCs. The receptors derive from a woman aged 60-75 years with lung cancer.

The gene calls are TRBV30 and TRBJ1-3; D perhaps matches TRBD1 (5 bases). V was shortened by 1 base and J by 2 bases, with 9 bases between the two germline ends. The CDR3 extends over 14 amino acids. The germline CDR1 and CDR2 sequences are GTSNPN and SVGIG (reference sequence). This CDR3 is CAWSAGTPGNTIYF. For the CDR3, the DNA is TGTGCCTGGAGTGCAGGGACCCCTGGAAACACCATATATTTT.

This clone occurred a few times. This chain links TRBV9 with TRBJ1-1, with no clear D. The CDR3 length is 14 residues. The germline gives CDR1 SGDLS, CDR2 YYNGEE. V gave up 3 bases and J gave up 4 bases, with 13 bases separating them. The CDR3, as DNA: TGTGCCAGCAGCGCCGGGTTAGTCGGCACTGAAGCTTTCTTT. This sequence encodes CASSAGLVGTEAFF.

J is TRBJ2-4 and V is TRBV2; no clear D gene. Germline values: CDR1 SNHLY, CDR2 FYNNEI. The CDR3 runs 14 residues. Trimming took off 8 bases at V and 0 bases at J, with 11 bases between the two ends. The CDR3 DNA is TGTGCCAGCCGTTTGAATCTAGCCAAAAACATTCAGTACTTC. Its protein product is CASRLNLAKNIQYF.

This clone has just a few counts. The chain combines TRBV9 with TRBJ2-3; tentatively, D is TRBD1 (6 bases). The CDR3 covers 18 residues. The germline CDR1 and CDR2 sequences are SGDLS and YYNGEE. Trimming cost V 1 base and J 2 bases, with 20 bases left between them. CDR3 DNA: TGTGCCAGCAGCGTATCAGTGGGGTCCGAGGGGGTCACAGATACGCAGTATTTT. Residues: CASSVSVGSEGVTDTQYF.

The J gene is TRBJ2-7, the V gene TRBV7-2, with TRBD1 identical over 9 bases. Trimming removed 6 bases from V and 3 bases from J; junction bases left unmatched: 9. The CDR3 has 15 amino acids. Germline values: CDR1 SGHTA, CDR2 FQGNSA. In DNA form, the CDR3 reads TGTGCCAGCAGAGCTACCGGGACAGGGAGCTACGAGCAGTACTTC. It specifies CASRATGTGSYEQYF.

CDR3 DNA sequence: TGCGCCAGCAGCTTGGGACAGGGAGCTAGCACAGATACGCAGTATTTT. Translation: CASSLGQGASTDTQYF. The gene calls are TRBV5-1 and TRBJ2-3; 7 bases match TRBD1. Trimming removed 0 bases from V and 0 bases from J; junction bases left unmatched: 4. The CDR3 loop spans 16 amino acids. The germline CDR1 and CDR2 sequences are SGHRS and YFSETQ.

The J gene is TRBJ2-3, the V gene TRBV18; TRBD1 matches 10 bases. CDR1 is KGHSH, CDR2 LQKENI, per germline. With V trimmed by 5 bases and J by 4 bases, 3 bases remained unmatched. This CDR3 is built from 14 residues. The CDR3 loop reads CASSSGQGADTQYF. CDR3 coding DNA: TGTGCCAGCTCATCAGGACAGGGGGCAGATACGCAGTATTTT.

Worth noting for this clone: Germline and junction disagree at one end, which may indicate a read error. The rearrangement uses TRBV24-1 and TRBJ2-2; TRBD1 aligns across 10 bases. The CDR3 covers 16 residues. Germline CDR1 reads KGHDR; CDR2 reads SFDVKD. The CDR3 loop reads CATRGPGQGNPGELFF. For the CDR3, the DNA is TGTGCCACCAGAGGCCCGGGACAGGGGAACCCCGGGGAGCTGTTTTTT.

This rearrangement joins TRBV30 to TRBJ1-3; 9 bases match TRBD1. Germline V CDR1 and CDR2: GTSNPN, SVGIG (reference sequence). Trimming cost V 3 bases and J 2 bases; bases outside gene matches: 5. CDR3 length: 15 amino acids. The CDR3 DNA is TGTGCCTGGAGCCTACAGGGGGCAACTGGAAACACCATATATTTT. It codes for CAWSLQGATGNTIYF. Full variable domain (remainder filled in from reference TRBV30 and TRBJ1-3): SQTIHQWPATLVQPVGSPLSLECTVEGTSNPNLYWYRQAAGRGLQLLFYSVGIGQISSEVPQNLSASRPQDRQFILSSKKLLLSDSGFYLCAWSLQGATGNTIYFGEGSWLTVV.

The V call is TRBV24-1, the J call TRBJ2-5; the D gene is possibly TRBD2 (5 bases). Germline V gene lookup returns CDR1 KGHDR and CDR2 SFDVKD. CDR3 size: 14 residues. The V gene lost 2 bases and the J gene lost 5 bases, with 11 bases spanning the gap. CDR3 in amino acids: CATSDSRGEETQYF. CDR3 nucleotide sequence: TGTGCCACCAGTGATTCCCGGGGTGAGGAGACCCAGTACTTC.

This clone has just one count. The chain links TRBV6-5 to TRBJ1-1; D remains unclear. Trimming stripped 6 bases from V and 0 bases from J, with 11 bases between. The germline gives CDR1 MNHEY, CDR2 SVGAGI. The CDR3 extends over 14 amino acids. Here the CDR3 reads CASRRAGMNTEAFF. In nucleotides, the CDR3 is TGTGCCAGCAGGAGGGCGGGAATGAACACTGAAGCTTTCTTT.